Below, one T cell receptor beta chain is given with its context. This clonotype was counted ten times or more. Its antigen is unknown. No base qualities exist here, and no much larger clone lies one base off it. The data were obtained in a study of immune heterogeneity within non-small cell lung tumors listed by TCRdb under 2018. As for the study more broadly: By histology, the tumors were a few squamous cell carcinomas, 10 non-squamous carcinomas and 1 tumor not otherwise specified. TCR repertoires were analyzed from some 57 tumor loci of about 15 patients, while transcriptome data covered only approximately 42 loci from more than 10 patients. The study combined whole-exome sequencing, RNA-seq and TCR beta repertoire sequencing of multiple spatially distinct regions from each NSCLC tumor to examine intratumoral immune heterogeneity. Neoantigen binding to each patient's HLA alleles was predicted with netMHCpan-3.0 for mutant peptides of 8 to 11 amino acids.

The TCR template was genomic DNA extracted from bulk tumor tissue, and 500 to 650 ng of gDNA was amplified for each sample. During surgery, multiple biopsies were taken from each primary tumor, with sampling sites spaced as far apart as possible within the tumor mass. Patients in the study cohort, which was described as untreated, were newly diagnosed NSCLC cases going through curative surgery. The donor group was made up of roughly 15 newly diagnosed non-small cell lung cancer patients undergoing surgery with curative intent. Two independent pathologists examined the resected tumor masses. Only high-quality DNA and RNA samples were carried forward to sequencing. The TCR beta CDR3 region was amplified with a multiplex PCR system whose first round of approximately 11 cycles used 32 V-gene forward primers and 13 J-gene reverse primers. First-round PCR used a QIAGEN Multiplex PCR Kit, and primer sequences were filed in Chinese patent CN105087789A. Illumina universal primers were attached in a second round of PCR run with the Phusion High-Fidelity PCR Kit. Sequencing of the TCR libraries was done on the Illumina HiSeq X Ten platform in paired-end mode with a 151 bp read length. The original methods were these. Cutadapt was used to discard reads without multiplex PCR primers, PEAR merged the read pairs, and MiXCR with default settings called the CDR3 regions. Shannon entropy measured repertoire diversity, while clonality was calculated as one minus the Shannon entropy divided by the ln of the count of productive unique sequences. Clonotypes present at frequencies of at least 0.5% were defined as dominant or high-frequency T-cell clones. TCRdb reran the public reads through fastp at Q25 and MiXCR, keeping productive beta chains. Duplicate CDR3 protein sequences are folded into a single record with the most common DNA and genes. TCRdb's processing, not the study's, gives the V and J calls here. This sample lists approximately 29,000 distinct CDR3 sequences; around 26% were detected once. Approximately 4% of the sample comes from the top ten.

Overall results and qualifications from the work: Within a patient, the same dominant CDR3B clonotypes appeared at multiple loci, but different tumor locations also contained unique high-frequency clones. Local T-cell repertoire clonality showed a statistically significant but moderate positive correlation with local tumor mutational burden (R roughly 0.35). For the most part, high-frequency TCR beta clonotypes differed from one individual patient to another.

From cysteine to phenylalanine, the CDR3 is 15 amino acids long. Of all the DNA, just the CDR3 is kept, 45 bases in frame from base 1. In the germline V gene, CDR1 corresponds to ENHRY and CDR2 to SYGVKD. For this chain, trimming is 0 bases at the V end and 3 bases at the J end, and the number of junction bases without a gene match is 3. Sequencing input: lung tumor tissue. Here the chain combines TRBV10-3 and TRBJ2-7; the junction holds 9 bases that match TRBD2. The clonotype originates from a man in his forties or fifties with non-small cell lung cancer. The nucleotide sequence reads TGTGCCATCAGTGAGTCGGGACTAGCTTACTACGAGCAGTACTTC. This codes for CAISESGLAYYEQYF.